A selection of T cell receptor beta chains follows, all from one sample in a study of blood T cell repertoires in COVID-19. The table came from immunoSEQ multiplex PCR; TCRdb's copy has only in-frame clones and leaves some out. The data show approximately 440,000 clones, 90% seen once. The material sequenced was PBMCs or T cells enriched from blood (not recorded which). Receptor source: a man between 18 and 35 years old who had recovered from COVID-19. Both conserved end residues are part of each CDR3. A D gene is named only where the DNA matches it firmly. The size entry is marked missing in some rows and otherwise reads once, few, many or a size class.

V	J	D	size	CDR3	DNA
TRBV10-3	TRBJ1-4	TRBD1	-	CAIRGKTGTNEKLFF	TGTGCCATCAGGGGTAAGACAGGGACTAATGAAAAACTGTTTTTT
TRBV6-5	TRBJ2-5	-	-	CAVAQGGPEETQYF	TGTGCCGTCGCCCAGGGAGGCCCCGAAGAGACCCAGTACTTC
TRBV3-1/TRBV3-2	TRBJ1-1	TRBD1	-	CASSLEQGAGISGTEAFF	TGTGCCAGCAGCCTCGAACAGGGGGCCGGGATAAGTGGCACTGAAGCTTTCTTT
TRBV12-3/TRBV12-4	TRBJ1-2	-	-	CASSFGRNGYTF	TGTGCCAGCAGTTTCGGGAGGAATGGCTACACCTTC
TRBV2	TRBJ2-5	-	-	CASSSPQETQETQYF	TGTGCCAGCAGTTCCCCACAGGAGACCCAAGAGACCCAGTACTTC
TRBV5-6	TRBJ1-6	-	many	CASSLGSSYNSPLHF	TGTGCCAGCAGCTTGGGGAGCTCCTATAATTCACCCCTCCACTTT
TRBV3-1/TRBV3-2	TRBJ1-2	TRBD1	-	CASSPTTGYGYTF	TGTGCCAGCAGCCCCACGACAGGGTATGGCTACACCTTC
TRBV4-1	TRBJ1-2	TRBD1	once	CASSQDSPGTGNYGYTF	TGCGCCAGCAGCCAAGATAGCCCCGGGACAGGCAACTATGGCTACACCTTC
TRBV28	TRBJ1-4	TRBD1	-	CASSRGTGGNEKLFF	TGTGCCAGCAGCCGGGGGACAGGGGGAAATGAAAAACTGTTTTTT
TRBV27	TRBJ1-2	-	-	CASSFARSNYGYTF	TGTGCCAGCAGTTTTGCCAGATCTAACTATGGCTACACCTTC
TRBV2	TRBJ2-7	TRBD2	-	CASTLLGGSSYEQYF	TGTGCCAGCACCCTCCTCGGCGGGAGCTCCTACGAGCAGTACTTC
TRBV13	TRBJ2-1	-	-	CASSQHDNEQFF	TGTGCCAGCAGCCAACATGACAATGAGCAGTTCTTC
TRBV19	TRBJ1-5	TRBD1	-	CASSTSGQGISQPQHF	TGTGCCAGTAGTACTTCGGGACAGGGAATCAGTCAGCCCCAGCATTTT
TRBV19	TRBJ1-2	-	-	CASSIEILTGERYGYTF	TGTGCCAGTAGTATAGAGATACTTACAGGAGAACGCTATGGCTACACCTTC
TRBV18	TRBJ2-1	-	-	CASSLRVPYNEQFF	TGTGCCAGCTCACTGAGGGTCCCCTACAATGAGCAGTTCTTC
TRBV19	TRBJ2-3	TRBD2	-	CASSEGLAGRTDTQYF	TGTGCCAGTAGTGAAGGACTAGCCGGGAGGACAGATACGCAGTATTTT
TRBV12-3/TRBV12-4	TRBJ1-1	-	-	CASSPARGTEAFF	TGTGCCAGCAGTCCCGCCCGGGGAACTGAAGCTTTCTTT
TRBV28	TRBJ2-7	TRBD1	-	CASVGQAYEQYF	TGTGCCAGCGTTGGACAGGCCTACGAGCAGTACTTC
TRBV11-2	TRBJ2-2	TRBD2	-	CASSSPTGGPNTGELFF	TGTGCCAGCAGTTCGCCGACGGGAGGGCCGAACACCGGGGAGCTGTTTTTT
TRBV3-1/TRBV3-2	TRBJ2-7	-	-	CASSQMVEGAYEQYF	TGTGCCAGCAGCCAAATGGTCGAGGGGGCCTACGAGCAGTACTTC
TRBV27	TRBJ1-1	TRBD1	-	CASLGTGLPPKMNTEAFF	TGTGCCAGCCTGGGGACAGGACTACCACCTAAAATGAACACTGAAGCTTTCTTT
TRBV29-1	TRBJ2-1	TRBD2	-	CSVEGGTSGDHNEQFF	TGCAGCGTTGAAGGGGGGACTAGCGGGGATCACAATGAGCAGTTCTTC
TRBV27	TRBJ1-1	TRBD1	-	CASRSPGQGKGGGTEAFF	TGTGCCAGCAGGTCTCCCGGACAGGGTAAAGGCGGGGGCACTGAAGCTTTCTTT
TRBV19	TRBJ1-1	TRBD1	once	CASTIRGVEATEAFF	TGTGCCAGTACTATCAGGGGGGTGGAGGCGACTGAAGCTTTCTTT
TRBV7-3	TRBJ1-3	-	-	CASSLTVQGWAGNTIYF	TGTGCCAGCAGCTTAACGGTACAGGGTTGGGCTGGAAACACCATATATTTT
TRBV4-1	TRBJ2-1	TRBD2	once	CASSQDMASGRDEQFF	TGCGCCAGCAGCCAAGATATGGCTAGCGGGAGGGATGAGCAGTTCTTC
TRBV30	TRBJ1-1	-	-	CAWSATGNTEAFF	TGTGCCTGGAGTGCGACAGGTAACACTGAAGCTTTCTTT